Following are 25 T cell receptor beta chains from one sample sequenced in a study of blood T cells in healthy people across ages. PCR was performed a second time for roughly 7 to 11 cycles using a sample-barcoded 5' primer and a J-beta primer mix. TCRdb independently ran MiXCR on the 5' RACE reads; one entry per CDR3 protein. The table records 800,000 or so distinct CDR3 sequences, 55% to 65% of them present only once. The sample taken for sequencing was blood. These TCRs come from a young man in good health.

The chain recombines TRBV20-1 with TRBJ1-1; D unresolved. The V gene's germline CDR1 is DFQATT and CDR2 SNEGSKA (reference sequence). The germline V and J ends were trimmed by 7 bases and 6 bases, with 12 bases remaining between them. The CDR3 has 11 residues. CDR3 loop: CSGGRIPEAFF. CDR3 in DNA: TGCAGTGGGGGTAGAATACCTGAAGCTTTCTTT.

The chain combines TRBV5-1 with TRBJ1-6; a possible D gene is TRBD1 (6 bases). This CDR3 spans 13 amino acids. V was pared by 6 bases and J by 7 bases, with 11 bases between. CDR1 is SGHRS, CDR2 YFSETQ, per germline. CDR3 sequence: CASNRDGNSPLHF. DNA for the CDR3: TGCGCCAGCAACAGGGACGGGAATTCACCCCTCCACTTT. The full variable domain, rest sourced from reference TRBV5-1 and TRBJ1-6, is KAGVTQTPRYLIKTRGQQVTLSCSPISGHRSVSWYQQTPGQGLQFLFEYFSETQRNKGNFPGRFSGRQFSNSRSEMNVSTLELGDSALYLCASNRDGNSPLHFGNGTRLTVT.

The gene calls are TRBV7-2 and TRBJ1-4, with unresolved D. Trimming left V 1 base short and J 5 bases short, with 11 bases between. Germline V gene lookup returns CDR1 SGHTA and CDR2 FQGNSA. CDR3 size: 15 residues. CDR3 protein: CASSLGSRKNEKLFF. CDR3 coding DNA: TGTGCCAGCAGCTTAGGTAGCAGGAAAAATGAAAAACTGTTTTTT. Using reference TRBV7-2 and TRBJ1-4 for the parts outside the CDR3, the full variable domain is GAGVSQSPSNKVTEKGKDVELRCDPISGHTALYWYRQSLGQGLEFLIYFQGNSAPDKSGLPSDRFSAERTGGSVSTLTIQRTQQEDSAVYLCASSLGSRKNEKLFFGSGTQLSVL.

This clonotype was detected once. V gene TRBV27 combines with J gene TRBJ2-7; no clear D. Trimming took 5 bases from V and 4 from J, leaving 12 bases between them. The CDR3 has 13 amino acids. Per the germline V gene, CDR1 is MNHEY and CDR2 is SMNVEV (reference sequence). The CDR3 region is CASSVKHVYEQYF. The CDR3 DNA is TGTGCCAGCAGTGTAAAGCACGTGTACGAGCAGTACTTC.

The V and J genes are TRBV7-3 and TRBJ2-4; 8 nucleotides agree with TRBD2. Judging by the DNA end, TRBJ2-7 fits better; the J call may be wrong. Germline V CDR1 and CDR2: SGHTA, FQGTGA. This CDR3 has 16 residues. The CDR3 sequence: CASSLFGGAPRNEQYF. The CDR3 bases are TGTGCCAGCAGCTTATTCGGGGGGGCCCCTAGAAACGAGCAGTACTTC.

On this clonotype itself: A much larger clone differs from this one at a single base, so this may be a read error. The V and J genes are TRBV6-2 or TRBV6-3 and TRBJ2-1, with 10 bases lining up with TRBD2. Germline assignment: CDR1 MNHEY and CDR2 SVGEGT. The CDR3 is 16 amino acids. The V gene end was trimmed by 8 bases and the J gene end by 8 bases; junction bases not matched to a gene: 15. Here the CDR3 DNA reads TGTGCCAGCGGAGGGGGGAGGACTAGCGGTTTGGATGAGCAGTTCTTC. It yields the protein CASGGGRTSGLDEQFF.

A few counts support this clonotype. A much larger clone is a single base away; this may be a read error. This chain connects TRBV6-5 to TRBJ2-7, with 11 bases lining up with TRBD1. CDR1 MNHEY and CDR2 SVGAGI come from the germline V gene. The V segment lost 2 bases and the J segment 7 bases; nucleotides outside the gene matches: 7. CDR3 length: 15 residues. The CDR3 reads CASSYGTGGYNEQYF. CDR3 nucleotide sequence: TGTGCCAGCAGTTACGGGACAGGGGGATACAATGAGCAGTACTTC.

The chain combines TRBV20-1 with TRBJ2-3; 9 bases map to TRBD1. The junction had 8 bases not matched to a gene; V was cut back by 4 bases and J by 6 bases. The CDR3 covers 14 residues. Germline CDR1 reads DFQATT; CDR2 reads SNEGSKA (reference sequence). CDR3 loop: CSAKGTGSSDTQYF. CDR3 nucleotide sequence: TGCAGTGCTAAAGGGACAGGGTCTTCGGATACGCAGTATTTT.

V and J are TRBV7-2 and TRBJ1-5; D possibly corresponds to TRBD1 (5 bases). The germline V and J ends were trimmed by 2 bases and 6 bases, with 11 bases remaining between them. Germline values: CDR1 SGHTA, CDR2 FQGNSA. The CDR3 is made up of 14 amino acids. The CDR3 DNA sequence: TGTGCCAGCAGCTTAACGCAGGGAAGTCAGCCCCAGCATTTT. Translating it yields CASSLTQGSQPQHF.

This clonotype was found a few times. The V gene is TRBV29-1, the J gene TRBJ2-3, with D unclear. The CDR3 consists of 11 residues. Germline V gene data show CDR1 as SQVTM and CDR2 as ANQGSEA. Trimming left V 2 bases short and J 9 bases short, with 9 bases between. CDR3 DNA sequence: TGCAGCGTTGAATCGGCAGCCACGCAGTATTTT. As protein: CSVESAATQYF.

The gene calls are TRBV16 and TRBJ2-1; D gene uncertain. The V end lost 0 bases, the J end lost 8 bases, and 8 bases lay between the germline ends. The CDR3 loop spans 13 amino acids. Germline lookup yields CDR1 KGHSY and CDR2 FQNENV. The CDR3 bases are TGTGCCAGCAGCCAATCTCGCGCCCATGAGCAGTTCTTC. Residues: CASSQSRAHEQFF.

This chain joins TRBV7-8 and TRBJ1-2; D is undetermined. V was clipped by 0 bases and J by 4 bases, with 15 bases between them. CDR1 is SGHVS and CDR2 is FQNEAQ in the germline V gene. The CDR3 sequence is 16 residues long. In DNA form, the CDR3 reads TGTGCCAGCAGCTTAGCCCCCGCACATCAACCCTATGGCTACACCTTC. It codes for CASSLAPAHQPYGYTF.

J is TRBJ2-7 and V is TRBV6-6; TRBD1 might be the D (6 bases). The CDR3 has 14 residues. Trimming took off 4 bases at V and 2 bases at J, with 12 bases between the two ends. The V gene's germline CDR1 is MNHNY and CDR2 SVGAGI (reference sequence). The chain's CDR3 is CASSSYRAPYEQYF. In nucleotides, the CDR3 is TGTGCCAGCAGTTCTTACAGGGCTCCCTACGAGCAGTACTTC.

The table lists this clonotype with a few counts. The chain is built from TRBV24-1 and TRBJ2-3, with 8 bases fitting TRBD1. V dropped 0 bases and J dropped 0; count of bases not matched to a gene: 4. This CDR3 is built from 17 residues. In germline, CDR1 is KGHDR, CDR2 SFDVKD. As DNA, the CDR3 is TGTGCCACCAGTGATTTGGGACAGGGAGACAGCACAGATACGCAGTATTTT. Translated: CATSDLGQGDSTDTQYF.

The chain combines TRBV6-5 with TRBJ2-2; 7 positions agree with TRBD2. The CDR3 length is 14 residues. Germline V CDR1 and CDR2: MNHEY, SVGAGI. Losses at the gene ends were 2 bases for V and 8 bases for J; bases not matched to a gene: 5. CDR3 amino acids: CASSYAGEHGELFF. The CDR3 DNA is TGTGCCAGCAGTTACGCGGGGGAACATGGGGAGCTGTTTTTT.

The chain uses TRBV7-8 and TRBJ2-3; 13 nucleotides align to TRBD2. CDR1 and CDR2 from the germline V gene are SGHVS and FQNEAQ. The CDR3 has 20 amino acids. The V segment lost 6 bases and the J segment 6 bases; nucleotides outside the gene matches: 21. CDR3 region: CASRETSGGAIPLPQDTQYF. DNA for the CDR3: TGTGCCAGCAGGGAAACTAGCGGGGGGGCTATACCACTTCCACAGGATACGCAGTATTTT.

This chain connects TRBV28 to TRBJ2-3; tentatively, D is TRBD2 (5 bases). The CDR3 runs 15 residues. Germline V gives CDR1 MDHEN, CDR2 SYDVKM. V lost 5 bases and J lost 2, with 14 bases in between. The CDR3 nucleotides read TGTGCCAGCAGTCTCCCGGGGAGATACACAGATACGCAGTATTTT. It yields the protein CASSLPGRYTDTQYF.

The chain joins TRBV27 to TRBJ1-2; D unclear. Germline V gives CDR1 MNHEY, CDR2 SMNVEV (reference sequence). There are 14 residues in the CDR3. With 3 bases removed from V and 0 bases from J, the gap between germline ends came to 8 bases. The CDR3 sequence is CASSFSSANYGYTF. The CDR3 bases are TGTGCCAGCAGTTTTTCTTCAGCTAACTATGGCTACACCTTC.

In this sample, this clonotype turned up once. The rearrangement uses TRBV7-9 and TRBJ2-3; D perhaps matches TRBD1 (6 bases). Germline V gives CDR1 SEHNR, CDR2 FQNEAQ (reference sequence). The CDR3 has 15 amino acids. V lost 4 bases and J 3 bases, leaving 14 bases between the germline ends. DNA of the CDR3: TGTGCCAGCAGCTCCGGCCAGGGGTATACAGATACGCAGTATTTT. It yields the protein CASSSGQGYTDTQYF.

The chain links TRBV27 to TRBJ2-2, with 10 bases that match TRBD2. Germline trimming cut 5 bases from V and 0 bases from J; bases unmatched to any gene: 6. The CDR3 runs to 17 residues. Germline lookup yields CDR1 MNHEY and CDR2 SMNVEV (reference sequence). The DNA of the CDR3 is TGTGCCAGCAGTCCCCATAGCGGGGGGCCGAACACCGGGGAGCTGTTTTTT. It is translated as CASSPHSGGPNTGELFF.

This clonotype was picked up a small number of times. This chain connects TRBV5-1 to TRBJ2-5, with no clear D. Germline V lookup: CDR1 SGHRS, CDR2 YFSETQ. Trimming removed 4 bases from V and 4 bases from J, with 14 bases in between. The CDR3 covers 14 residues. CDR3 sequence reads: CASSPGSGRETQYF. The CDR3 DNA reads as TGCGCCAGCAGCCCGGGTTCGGGTAGAGAGACCCAGTACTTC. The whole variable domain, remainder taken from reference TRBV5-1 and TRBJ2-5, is KAGVTQTPRYLIKTRGQQVTLSCSPISGHRSVSWYQQTPGQGLQFLFEYFSETQRNKGNFPGRFSGRQFSNSRSEMNVSTLELGDSALYLCASSPGSGRETQYFGPGTRLLVL.

The CDR3 coding sequence is TGTGCCAGCGGGGGGGCCTCAGATACGCAGTATTTT. It translates to CASGGASDTQYF. This sequence joins TRBV28 and TRBJ2-3; possible D gene TRBD2, 7 bases. The CDR3 is 12 amino acids. CDR1 and CDR2 (germline): MDHEN, SYDVKM. Trimming took 8 bases from V and 4 from J, leaving 10 bases between them.

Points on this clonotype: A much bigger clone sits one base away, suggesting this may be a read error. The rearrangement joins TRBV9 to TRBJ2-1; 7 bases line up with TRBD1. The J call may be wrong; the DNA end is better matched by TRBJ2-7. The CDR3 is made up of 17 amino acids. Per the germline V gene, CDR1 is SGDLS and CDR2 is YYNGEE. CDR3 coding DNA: TGTGCCAGCAGCGTACAGCCCCACGGGACAGCCTACAATGAGCAGTACTTC. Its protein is CASSVQPHGTAYNEQYF.

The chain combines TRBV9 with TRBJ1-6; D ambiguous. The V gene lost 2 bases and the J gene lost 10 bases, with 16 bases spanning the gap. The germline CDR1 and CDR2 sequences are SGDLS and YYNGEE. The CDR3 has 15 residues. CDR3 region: CASSVMAPGASPLHF. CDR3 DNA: TGTGCCAGCAGCGTGATGGCCCCGGGAGCGTCACCCCTCCACTTT.

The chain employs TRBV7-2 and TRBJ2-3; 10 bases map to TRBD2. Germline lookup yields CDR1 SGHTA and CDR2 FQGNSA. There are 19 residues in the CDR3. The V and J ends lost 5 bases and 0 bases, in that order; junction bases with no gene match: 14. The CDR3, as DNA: TGTGCCAGCAGCCCCTCCCTCGGACTAGCGGTACTTAGCACAGATACGCAGTATTTT. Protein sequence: CASSPSLGLAVLSTDTQYF.